The 9 T cell receptor beta chains in this list originate from one sample, sequenced in a study of Ad26.COV2.S vaccination and SARS-CoV-2 variants. The sample's treatment: roughly 18 received Ad26.COV2.S at low or high dose, single or two shots; a few received placebo; per-sample allocation not given. Samples were taken on day 63 after the first vaccine or placebo injection. This table comes from immunoSEQ multiplex PCR, and its TCRdb copy is limited to in-frame clones, with some not included. The sample holds roughly 700,000 clones; roughly 90% are singletons and the top ten take approximately 1.5%. This material consisted of peripheral blood, taken in a trial of Ad26.COV2.S vaccine versus placebo. Receptors originate from a person aged 18 to 65 who received the Ad26.COV2.S COVID-19 vaccine or a placebo.

This clone was seen just once. Other DNA sequences in the sample encode the same CDR3. The chain is built from TRBV5-4 and TRBJ2-3; no clear D gene. The V and J ends lost 1 base and 0 bases respectively, with 6 bases between them. The CDR3 spans 14 residues. The germline gives CDR1 SGHNT, CDR2 YYREEE (reference sequence). CDR3 residues: CASSLPDSTDTQYF. In DNA, the CDR3 is TGTGCCAGCAGCTTGCCCGATAGCACAGATACGCAGTATTTT.

This clone was seen once. The chain has TRBV6-5 and TRBJ1-5; D gene ambiguous. There are 13 residues in the CDR3. The germline CDR1 and CDR2 sequences are MNHEY and SVGAGI. The V end was cut by 4 bases, the J end by 7 bases, with 11 bases between. The chain's CDR3 is CASSSQTRQPQHF. The CDR3 region has the DNA TGTGCCAGCAGTTCCCAAACACGGCAGCCCCAGCATTTT.

The chain has TRBV12-5 and TRBJ2-3, with unresolved D. The CDR3 is 14 amino acids. Germline CDR1 and CDR2: LGHNT and FRNRAP. V was pared by 3 bases and J by 0 bases, with 7 bases between. CDR3 coding DNA: TGTGCTAGTGGTTTCGGTTCTAGCACAGATACGCAGTATTTT. Translation: CASGFGSSTDTQYF.

This chain connects TRBV7-2 to TRBJ2-3; unclear D gene. The CDR3 length is 18 residues. Trimming stripped 2 bases from V and 2 bases from J, with 20 bases between. The germline V gene has CDR1 SGHTA and CDR2 FQGNSA. CDR3 loop: CASSLLVSSAQYTDTQYF. The CDR3 DNA reads TGTGCCAGCAGCTTACTCGTTTCGTCGGCCCAATACACAGATACGCAGTATTTT.

The chain carries TRBV11-2 and TRBJ2-5; D may be TRBD1 or TRBD2 (5 bases each). Trimming removed 0 bases from V and 3 bases from J, with 11 bases in between. CDR1 and CDR2 from the germline V gene are SGHAT and FQNNGV. The CDR3 consists of 15 residues. Written as DNA, the CDR3 is TGTGCCAGCAGCTTAGAGGGGACCGACGAAGAGACCCAGTACTTC. This codes for CASSLEGTDEETQYF. The full variable domain, in which reference TRBV11-2 and TRBJ2-5 provide the parts outside the CDR3, is EAGVAQSPRYKIIEKRQSVAFWCNPISGHATLYWYQQILGQGPKLLIQFQNNGVVDDSQLPKDRFSAERLKGVDSTLKIQPAKLEDSAVYLCASSLEGTDEETQYFGPGTRLLVL.

The genes are TRBV11-2 and TRBJ2-1, with 10 positions matching TRBD2. CDR3 length: 18 residues. Trimming removed 1 base from V and 3 bases from J; junction bases left unmatched: 9. CDR1 and CDR2 from the germline V gene are SGHAT and FQNNGV. The DNA of the CDR3 is TGTGCCAGCAGCTTAGGAGCGGGAGGGCCACCCGGCTACAATGAGCAGTTCTTC. Protein sequence: CASSLGAGGPPGYNEQFF.

As concerns this clone: Other nucleotide sequences in the sample specify the same CDR3. The chain uses TRBV5-4 and TRBJ2-2; no clear D gene. The CDR3 contains 12 residues. Germline CDR1 is SGHNT and CDR2 is YYREEE (reference sequence). V gave up 3 bases and J gave up 2 bases, with 2 bases separating them. The chain's CDR3 is CASSSNTGELFF. The DNA of the CDR3 is TGTGCCAGCAGCTCAAACACCGGGGAGCTGTTTTTT.

The J gene is TRBJ1-1, the V gene TRBV10-3, with D unclear. Trimming took 2 bases from V and 0 from J, leaving 4 bases between them. Per germline, CDR1 ENHRY and CDR2 SYGVKD. The CDR3 sequence is 13 residues long. Here the CDR3 reads CAISETMNTEAFF. The CDR3 bases are TGTGCCATCAGTGAGACTATGAACACTGAAGCTTTCTTT.

The chain links TRBV13 to TRBJ2-5; 13 bases are a match to TRBD2. The V gene's germline CDR1 is PRHDT and CDR2 FYEKMQ (reference sequence). V was clipped by 5 bases and J by 6 bases; unmatched bases: 6. The CDR3 is made up of 15 amino acids. Here the CDR3 reads CASSPLAGGPQTQYF. The CDR3 nucleotides are TGTGCCAGCAGCCCACTAGCGGGAGGGCCTCAGACCCAGTACTTC.